Sequencing of this T cell receptor beta chain was carried out in a study of glioma-infiltrating T cells. Whole-study results and caveats: Tissue and blood shared very few CDR3 sequences. Tissue-blood divergence was below expectation in non-neoplastic patients, above in gliomas.

This clonotype occurred a few times. Its cognate antigen is unknown. The iRepertoire nested amplicon-rescue multiplex PCR amplified TCR alpha and beta CDR3s from RNA. Input was about 95-400 ng of tissue mRNA or PBMC total RNA. Via MiXCR, TCRdb re-called the multiplex PCR reads, giving one row per CDR3 protein. The table includes some 11,000 distinct CDR3 sequences, less than 30% detected once. The TCR was taken from a human donor with low-grade glioma or glioblastoma, undergoing nonglioma brain surgery, or in good health (not recorded which). Source material: glioma tissue, nonneoplastic brain tissue, or PBMCs (not recorded which).

CDR3 region: CASSQEGGSSSDEKLFF. CDR3 sequence (DNA): TGCGCCAGCAGCCAAGAAGGAGGGAGCAGCTCAGATGAAAAACTGTTTTTT. The rearrangement uses TRBV4-1 and TRBJ1-4; the D is unclear. The V end was cut by 0 bases, the J end by 6 bases, with 17 bases between. The CDR3 covers 17 residues. Germline V gene sequence: CDR1 MGHRA, CDR2 YSYEKL.